The 9 T cell receptor beta chains given below trace back to one sample, sequenced in a study of blood T cell repertoires in COVID-19. The data were produced by immunoSEQ multiplex PCR, yet TCRdb's version contains in-frame clones alone and is incomplete. The data show hundreds of thousands of clones, more than 70% seen once. The sample comprised peripheral blood. The source is a woman between 45 and 65 years old with COVID-19, enrolled during active disease.

Concerning this clone itself: The same CDR3 also results from other DNA sequences found in this sample. The chain employs TRBV18 and TRBJ1-4; D ambiguous. Germline CDR1 is KGHSH and CDR2 is LQKENI. CDR3 size: 13 residues. V lost 2 bases to trimming and J lost 8 bases, with 9 bases between them. CDR3 amino acids: CASSPGRNEKLFF. CDR3 sequence (DNA): TGTGCCAGCTCACCAGGGAGGAACGAAAAACTGTTTTTT.

The rearrangement uses TRBV13 and TRBJ2-1, with 12 nucleotides matching TRBD2. V lost 3 bases to trimming and J lost 1 base; unmatched junction nucleotides: 7. Looked up from germline, CDR1 is PRHDT and CDR2 is FYEKMQ (reference sequence). The length of the CDR3 is 18 residues. CDR3 nucleotides: TGTGCCAGCAGCTTGGGGACTAGCGGGCCCTTTTCCTACAATGAGCAGTTCTTC. Its protein product is CASSLGTSGPFSYNEQFF.

The chain links TRBV4-1 to TRBJ2-6; tentative D call: TRBD2 (5 bases). V was shortened by 4 bases and J by 4 bases, with 26 bases between the two germline ends. This CDR3 region has 20 residues. The V gene's germline CDR1 is MGHRA and CDR2 YSYEKL. The CDR3 sequence: CASSPRPFTPGLGGANVLTF. In DNA, the CDR3 is TGCGCCAGCAGCCCCCGACCGTTTACTCCCGGACTTGGGGGGGCCAACGTCCTGACTTTC.

The V and J genes are TRBV11-2 and TRBJ2-7; D gene ambiguous. V dropped 2 bases and J dropped 2 bases, with 13 bases sitting between them. Looked up from germline, CDR1 is SGHAT and CDR2 is FQNNGV. The CDR3 runs to 15 residues. The CDR3 nucleotides read TGTGCCAGCAGCTTATACGGCGGTTCGCCCTACGAGCAGTACTTC. Its protein is CASSLYGGSPYEQYF.

CDR3: CASSHPLQRDNEKLFF. The CDR3, as DNA: TGTGCCAGCAGCCACCCGCTTCAACGGGATAATGAAAAACTGTTTTTT. The chain carries TRBV3-1 (or the pseudogene TRBV3-2) and TRBJ1-4; D not resolved. Trimming took off 3 bases at V and 4 bases at J, with 15 bases between the two ends. Germline V CDR1 and CDR2: LGHDT, YNNKEL (reference sequence). The CDR3 sequence is 16 residues long.

Only a few counts were recorded for this clone. DNA for the CDR3: TGTGCCAGCAGTTTATTACGACTAGCGGGTCTCGCGTTAGAGACCCAGTACTTC. Translated: CASSLLRLAGLALETQYF. The chain joins TRBV28 to TRBJ2-5; TRBD2 matches 10 bases. Germline V gene data show CDR1 as MDHEN and CDR2 as SYDVKM. V was clipped by 1 base and J by 4 bases; unmatched bases: 12. The CDR3 length is 18 residues.

The J gene is TRBJ1-5, the V gene TRBV30; D not certain. Germline V lookup: CDR1 GTSNPN, CDR2 SVGIG (reference sequence). The CDR3 has 11 amino acids. The V and J ends lost 4 bases and 3 bases respectively, with 4 bases between them. CDR3 region: CAWTVNQPQHF. The CDR3 DNA follows: TGTGCCTGGACAGTCAATCAGCCCCAGCATTTT.

The J gene is TRBJ2-2, the V gene TRBV18; 7 bases match TRBD1. The CDR3 is made up of 16 amino acids. Germline-derived CDR1 and CDR2 are KGHSH and LQKENI. V trimming: 5 bases; J trimming: 0 bases; junction bases outside the gene matches: 6. The CDR3 DNA sequence: TGTGCCAGCTCAAAATCCGGGACAGCGAACACCGGGGAGCTGTTTTTT. Amino acids: CASSKSGTANTGELFF.

This chain uses TRBV6-5 with TRBJ2-3, with 8 nucleotides matching TRBD2. Germline V gene lookup returns CDR1 MNHEY and CDR2 SVGAGI. The CDR3 consists of 15 residues. The V segment lost 8 bases and the J segment 4 bases; nucleotides outside the gene matches: 11. The CDR3: CASRLRGVGADTQYF. CDR3 bases: TGTGCCAGCCGATTGCGGGGGGTAGGGGCAGATACGCAGTATTTT.